This TCR beta chain came from a study of glioma-infiltrating T cells after dendritic cell vaccination. Study in general: At biweekly intervals, patients got three intradermal dendritic cell vaccine injections. Overall study results and limits: Only a small number of patients had complete blood and tumor samples.

The CDR3 spans 14 residues. Trimming left V 0 bases short and J 0 bases short, with 7 bases between. Germline V gives CDR1 SGHRS, CDR2 YFSETQ. Turning to this clone: Its antigen is undetermined.

The immunoSEQ assay amplified TCRB CDR3 from up to roughly 2 ug DNA. The primer mix had 60 V beta and 13 J beta primers. TCRdb's copy holds only in-frame clones and misses some; the assay was immunoSEQ multiplex PCR. The sample comprises 85,000 to 100,000 clones, approximately 80% of which are singletons, and roughly 5.5% rests with the top ten. Time point here: after dendritic cell vaccination, including at tumor progression/relapse. The clonotype originates from a human donor with glioblastoma. The chain has TRBV5-1 and TRBJ2-7; a possible D gene is TRBD2 (6 bases). This specimen consisted of blood, obtained after dendritic cell vaccination. CDR3 amino acids: CASSLEAGSYEQYF. The CDR3 region has the DNA TGCGCCAGCAGCTTGGAAGCGGGCTCCTACGAGCAGTACTTC.